These 8 T cell receptor beta chains came from one sample sequenced in a study of PD-L1 blockade in urothelial cancer. Data came from immunoSEQ multiplex PCR; TCRdb stores just in-frame clones and leaves some out. The profile covers more than 90,000 clones, with less than 90% appearing a single time and 8.4% taken by the ten largest. Time point indicated: peripheral blood 6 weeks after treatment start. The input for sequencing was PBMCs, taken around atezolizumab (anti-PD-L1) treatment. These receptors all come from an older man with urothelial cancer.

This rearrangement joins TRBV30 to TRBJ2-3; 9 nucleotides agree with TRBD2. J was trimmed by 5 bases and V by 1 base; bases with no gene match: 10. Germline V gene data show CDR1 as GTSNPN and CDR2 as SVGIG (reference sequence). The CDR3 runs to 16 residues. The CDR3 is CAWSGTREGPGDTQYF. As DNA, the CDR3 is TGTGCCTGGAGTGGTACGCGGGAGGGCCCCGGAGATACGCAGTATTTT.

This clone was recorded once. V is TRBV18 and J is TRBJ1-1; 8 nucleotides align to TRBD1. Germline V gene data show CDR1 as KGHSH and CDR2 as LQKENI. V was pared by 2 bases and J by 3 bases, with 5 bases of the junction left unmatched. This CDR3 is built from 15 residues. The CDR3 region has the DNA TGTGCCAGCTCACCAACACAGGGGGGATACACTGAAGCTTTCTTT. Translated: CASSPTQGGYTEAFF. The complete variable domain, with remaining parts taken from reference TRBV18 and TRBJ1-1, reads NAGVMQNPRHLVRRRGQEARLRCSPMKGHSHVYWYRQLPEEGLKFMVYLQKENIIDESGMPKERFSAEFPKEGPSILRIQQVVRGDSAAYFCASSPTQGGYTEAFFGQGTRLTVV.

This chain connects TRBV9 to TRBJ2-1; 13 bases are shared with TRBD2. With 1 base clipped from V and 9 bases from J, the junction kept 7 bases outside the gene matches. Germline CDR1 reads SGDLS; CDR2 reads YYNGEE. CDR3 length: 16 amino acids. CDR3 DNA: TGTGCCAGCAGCGTAACCGGGACTAGCGGGACCTCTGAGCAGTTCTTC. Its translation: CASSVTGTSGTSEQFF.

The chain joins TRBV5-1 to TRBJ1-1; 9 bases match TRBD1. The germline V gene encodes CDR1 SGHRS and CDR2 YFSETQ. The CDR3 consists of 14 residues. J gave up 0 bases and V 4 bases, and 1 base lay outside the gene matches. Here the CDR3 DNA reads TGCGCCAGCAGCAGGGACAGGGTGAACACTGAAGCTTTCTTT. Its translation is CASSRDRVNTEAFF.

V is TRBV6-1 and J is TRBJ1-3; D is uncertain. Per germline, CDR1 MNHNS and CDR2 SASEGT. CDR3 length: 13 amino acids. V was pared by 3 bases and J by 6 bases, with 9 bases between. CDR3 DNA sequence: TGTGCCAGCAGTGAGGTGGAGGAAAACACCATATATTTT. The encoded protein is CASSEVEENTIYF.

There are a few counts of this clone. The chain couples TRBV4-3 to TRBJ2-7, with D possibly being TRBD2 (5 bases). Trimming took off 1 base at V and 0 bases at J, with 10 bases between the two ends. CDR3 length equals 15 residues. Germline V gives CDR1 LGHNA, CDR2 YSLEER. The chain's CDR3 is CASSQAAGSSYEQYF. Written as DNA, the CDR3 is TGCGCCAGCAGCCAAGCTGCGGGTAGCTCCTACGAGCAGTACTTC.

This clone was detected only a few times. V and J are TRBV4-1 and TRBJ2-7, with 11 bases identical to TRBD2. The length of the CDR3 is 15 residues. Germline V lookup: CDR1 MGHRA, CDR2 YSYEKL. Losses at the gene ends were 6 bases for V and 6 bases for J; bases not matched to a gene: 10. DNA for the CDR3: TGCGCCAGCAGTTCACGGACTAGCGGGCTCGGCGAGCAGTACTTC. Translated, it gives CASSSRTSGLGEQYF.

V and J are TRBV27 and TRBJ2-7; D call uncertain. The CDR3 is 13 residues long. Germline CDR1 reads MNHEY; CDR2 reads SMNVEV (reference sequence). V was shortened by 4 bases and J by 12 bases, with 19 bases between the two germline ends. Written as DNA, the CDR3 is TGTGCCAGCAGTTCCCCCGGGTCAGAGGTTGGGTACTTC. Translation: CASSSPGSEVGYF.